The rows below give T cell receptor beta chains drawn from one sample of a study of identical twins. TCRdb re-called the 5' RACE reads with MiXCR, one entry per CDR3 protein. In the table there are approximately 590,000 distinct CDR3 sequences, more than 9% of which are singletons. The same data also contributed to another study, on yellow fever vaccine responses in identical twins.

Sequencing was performed on PBMCs. These receptors originate from a woman younger than 35 in good health. Both conserved end residues are trimmed from each CDR3. The size field is filled for only some rows; it gives once, few, many or a size class.

>few|TRBV20-1|TRBJ2-2
SARFQGITGELF
>many|TRBV4-1|TRBJ2-1
ASSQGTSGTLYNEQF
>few|TRBV7-2|TRBJ2-1
ASSLEGAGQF
>many|TRBV28|TRBJ2-5
ASSSETQY
>many|TRBV14|TRBJ2-7
ASSRPGTSGYEQY
>few|TRBV27|TRBJ1-1
ASSFLGQGLNTEAF
>.|TRBV28|TRBJ2-3
ASSTGSTDTRY
>.|TRBV13|TRBJ2-5
ALSLGFRVGPPQETQY
>.|TRBV28|TRBJ2-6
ASSRITGANVLT
>.|TRBV20-1|TRBJ2-2
SARGRRGNTGELF
>many|TRBV27|TRBJ2-7
ASSLRGLAGVPYEQY
>many|TRBV6-4|TRBJ2-3
ASSDVGGRGTDTQY
>few|TRBV3-1|TRBJ2-5
ASSQDEGLAGGIETQY
>many|TRBV5-1|TRBJ2-1
ASSFPGTNNEQF
>many|TRBV10-3|TRBJ2-3
AISGGQVPDTQY
>few|TRBV10-3|TRBJ2-2
AISPQGSGVMANTGELF
>few|TRBV3-1|TRBJ2-5
ASSRLTSGGGEEETQY
>few|TRBV27|TRBJ2-7
ASSLSYGLAGAESYEQY
>many|TRBV27|TRBJ2-2
ASSLRSTGELF
>many|TRBV10-3|TRBJ2-7
AITPGDSYEQY
>few|TRBV12-3/TRBV12-4|TRBJ1-2
ASSLMDAGYT
>many|TRBV20-1|TRBJ1-6
SARSGNSPLH
>many|TRBV20-1|TRBJ1-2
SARDPDSYGYT
>few|TRBV3-1|TRBJ1-6
ASSQVQGDSPLH
>few|TRBV27|TRBJ2-6
ASRARDRTLSGANVLT
>.|TRBV5-1|TRBJ2-6
ASSSVGMSTGANVLT
>many|TRBV12-3/TRBV12-4|TRBJ2-2
ASSPLAEPNTGELF
>few|TRBV6-6|TRBJ1-1
ASRGQFNTEAF
>few|TRBV27|TRBJ2-3
ASSLSLGGSSTDTQY
>few|TRBV6-5|TRBJ2-1
ASSYRLGEQF
>many|TRBV28|TRBJ2-7
ASSSTMGRAYEQY
>many|TRBV12-3/TRBV12-4|TRBJ2-7
ASSALQGGKYKQY
>few|TRBV7-2|TRBJ2-5
ASSSGGGVETQY
>many|TRBV12-3/TRBV12-4|TRBJ2-3
ASSSTRDGRGDTQY
>few|TRBV25-1|TRBJ1-6
ASSEYEDPDPNSPLH
>.|TRBV28|TRBJ2-7
ASSSVSAYEQY
>.|TRBV5-6|TRBJ2-3
ASSLEAESTDTQY
>many|TRBV20-1|TRBJ2-7
SADRGTSSRYEQY
>few|TRBV5-1|TRBJ2-1
ASSSLPDSLYNEQF
>many|TRBV30|TRBJ2-2
AWIWVTGELF
>.|TRBV6-1|TRBJ2-1
ASRGELAYNEQF
>.|TRBV7-8|TRBJ1-1
ASSPIREAF
>.|TRBV12-3/TRBV12-4|TRBJ1-4
ASSFAGQTNEKLF
>few|TRBV20-1|TRBJ1-5
SARTRGLNGGQPQH
>.|TRBV4-1|TRBJ2-1
ASSQDPREIEQF
>.|TRBV7-9|TRBJ1-2
ASSLEVPRVDGYT
>.|TRBV20-1|TRBJ2-7
SARSLRQY
>few|TRBV12-3/TRBV12-4|TRBJ2-5
ASSFRGQYDGETQY
>.|TRBV4-3|TRBJ2-6
ASSQDARWGSGANVLI